Listed below are T cell receptor beta chains from one sample, sequenced in a study of cytomegalovirus exposure and HLA in healthy donors. The table came from immunoSEQ multiplex PCR; TCRdb's copy has only in-frame clones and leaves some out. Here the sample table reports fewer than 100,000 clones. Sequencing was carried out using PBMCs. Receptors were obtained from a man aged 45 to 65 in good health and CMV-seronegative. The CDR3 runs from the conserved cysteine through the conserved F or W. Each record gives: V gene, J gene, CDR3 protein.

TRBV27,TRBJ1-1,CASSTQGSRAFF
TRBV29-1,TRBJ1-2,CSFTGQASYGYTF
TRBV7-3,TRBJ2-3,CASSPGGSSTDTQYF
TRBV7-9,TRBJ1-1,CASTWTGESTEAFF
TRBV28,TRBJ2-1,CASSPHGTVYNEQFF
TRBV6-5,TRBJ2-7,CASSYGMTGSYEQYF
TRBV13,-,CASRRGGYEQYF
TRBV5-5,TRBJ1-5,CASSLGGGHQPQHF
TRBV7-9,TRBJ1-2,CASSLGGYYTF
TRBV10-3,TRBJ1-2,CAISESGEQGMEYGYTF
TRBV9,TRBJ2-5,CASSATGQETQYF
TRBV10-3,TRBJ2-1,CAISEWTGGNEQFF
TRBV7-3,TRBJ2-2,CASSTGQGAGELFF
TRBV7-2,TRBJ1-2,CASSLGNSPYGYTF